The TCR beta chain described here comes from a study of blood T cells in healthy people across ages. The CDR3 is 16 amino acids. Germline V gives CDR1 LGHDT, CDR2 YNNKEL (reference sequence). With 3 bases removed from V and 2 bases from J, the gap between germline ends came to 17 bases. This clonotype came up a few times. PCR was performed a second time for roughly 7 to 12 cycles using a sample-barcoded 5' primer and a J-beta primer mix. TCRdb fed the 5' RACE reads into MiXCR, producing one record per CDR3 protein. The sample includes over 600,000 distinct CDR3 sequences, just over 55% of them seen just once.

The chain couples TRBV3-1 to TRBJ2-7, with D possibly TRBD2 on 5 matching bases. This clonotype was sampled from a middle-aged man in good health. Material: blood. CDR3 nucleotide sequence: TGTGCCAGCAGCCACCACGGCGGAGGCACCCCCTACGAGCAGTACTTC. Its protein product is CASSHHGGGTPYEQYF.